Presented here are 20 T cell receptor beta chains from one specimen sequenced in a study of TIL therapy for anti-PD-1-resistant metastatic lung cancer. As for time point: pre-treatment sample, taken before nivolumab and TIL therapy. The libraries were made with immunoSEQ v3. The table came from immunoSEQ multiplex PCR; TCRdb's copy has only in-frame clones and leaves some out. Of 15,000 to 20,000 clones in the sample, roughly four fifths were seen once. The sequences come from blood, collected at baseline. These receptors originate from a person aged 25-85 years with non-small cell lung cancer.

V is TRBV9 and J is TRBJ1-1; a weak D match, TRBD1 (5 bases). Germline V gene sequence: CDR1 SGDLS, CDR2 YYNGEE. The length of the CDR3 is 14 residues. The V end was cut by 0 bases, the J end by 5 bases, with 11 bases between. The CDR3 here is CASSVGEGITEAFF. DNA for the CDR3: TGTGCCAGCAGCGTAGGGGAGGGGATTACTGAAGCTTTCTTT.

The chain couples TRBV29-1 to TRBJ2-1, with D unresolved. Looked up from germline, CDR1 is SQVTM and CDR2 is ANQGSEA. Trimming cost V 4 bases and J 0 bases, with 10 bases left between them. The CDR3 extends over 14 amino acids. This CDR3 reads CSVAIGASYNEQFF. In DNA, the CDR3 is TGCAGCGTTGCAATCGGAGCCTCCTACAATGAGCAGTTCTTC.

V is TRBV7-3 and J is TRBJ2-3, with a possible D match to TRBD2 (6 bases). CDR1 and CDR2 from the germline V gene are SGHTA and FQGTGA. With 7 bases removed from V and 5 bases from J, the gap between germline ends came to 10 bases. CDR3 length equals 12 residues. The CDR3 nucleotides read TGTGCCAGCACTCTGGGAGGAGATACGCAGTATTTT. It codes for CASTLGGDTQYF.

The chain recombines TRBV19 with TRBJ2-2, with D perhaps assigned TRBD1 or TRBD2 (5 bases each). The CDR3 runs 18 residues. From germline, CDR1 is LNHDA and CDR2 SQIVND (reference sequence). V was shortened by 3 bases and J by 3 bases, with 20 bases between the two germline ends. The chain's CDR3 is CASSISSDGATYTGELFF. In nucleotides, the CDR3 is TGTGCCAGTAGTATTTCATCCGACGGGGCTACTTACACCGGGGAGCTGTTTTTT.

In its sample, this clone was seen once. This chain links TRBV6-5 with TRBJ2-3, with D perhaps matching TRBD1 (5 bases). CDR1 and CDR2 (germline): MNHEY, SVGAGI. This CDR3 has 14 amino acids. V lost 2 bases, J lost 1 base, and 7 bases lay in between. The CDR3 is CASSYGAGTDTQYF. CDR3 DNA: TGTGCCAGCAGTTACGGGGCGGGCACAGATACGCAGTATTTT.

This sequence joins TRBV5-1 and TRBJ1-6; weak D call: TRBD1 (5 bases). V lost 2 bases, J lost 5 bases, and 11 bases lay in between. Germline V gene data show CDR1 as SGHRS and CDR2 as YFSETQ. The CDR3 length is 15 residues. This CDR3 is CASSLSGVHNSPLHF. The DNA of the CDR3 is TGCGCCAGCAGCTTATCGGGGGTGCATAATTCACCCCTCCACTTT. Full variable domain (rest looked up from reference TRBV5-1 and TRBJ1-6): KAGVTQTPRYLIKTRGQQVTLSCSPISGHRSVSWYQQTPGQGLQFLFEYFSETQRNKGNFPGRFSGRQFSNSRSEMNVSTLELGDSALYLCASSLSGVHNSPLHFGNGTRLTVT.

The CDR3 sequence: CASSLGGYGSPLHF. The CDR3 nucleotides read TGTGCCAGCAGCTTAGGAGGGTATGGATCACCCCTCCACTTT. V usage is TRBV7-6 and J usage is TRBJ1-6, with D unclear. The germline gives CDR1 SGHVS, CDR2 FNYEAQ. CDR3 length: 14 residues. Trimming cost V 1 base and J 10 bases, with 11 bases left between them.

This clone was detected only once. The chain uses TRBV7-3 and TRBJ1-1; perhaps TRBD1 as D (5 bases). Germline V gene data show CDR1 as SGHTA and CDR2 as FQGTGA. CDR3 length: 13 residues. V was cut by 5 bases and J by 7 bases, with 14 bases left in between. The CDR3 sequence is CASSPREGLEAFF. CDR3 DNA sequence: TGTGCCAGCAGCCCCCGCGAGGGGCTTGAAGCTTTCTTT.

In this sample, this clone turned up a few times. The genes are TRBV19 and TRBJ2-1; no firm D call. V lost 5 bases and J lost 1, with 12 bases in between. Germline V CDR1 and CDR2: LNHDA, SQIVND (reference sequence). This CDR3 is 15 amino acids long. The CDR3 bases are TGTGCCAGTAGTCGGGTCCTTGGGTCCTACAATGAGCAGTTCTTC. It encodes CASSRVLGSYNEQFF.

The chain couples TRBV7-2 to TRBJ1-5; D might be TRBD1 (5 bases). There are 15 residues in the CDR3. CDR1 is SGHTA and CDR2 is FQGNSA in the germline V gene. V gave up 0 bases and J gave up 5 bases, with 11 bases separating them. As DNA, the CDR3 is TGTGCCAGCAGCTTAGCTTCGGGGGGGGATCAGCCCCAGCATTTT. Its translation: CASSLASGGDQPQHF. The full variable domain, completed using reference TRBV7-2 and TRBJ1-5, is GAGVSQSPSNKVTEKGKDVELRCDPISGHTALYWYRQSLGQGLEFLIYFQGNSAPDKSGLPSDRFSAERTGGSVSTLTIQRTQQEDSAVYLCASSLASGGDQPQHFGDGTRLSIL.

The V gene is TRBV4-1, the J gene TRBJ2-5; 11 bases fit TRBD1. The last part of the DNA fits TRBJ2-7 better; the J call may be wrong. Per germline, CDR1 MGHRA and CDR2 YSYEKL. This CDR3 contains 15 residues. The CDR3 DNA is TGCGCCAGCAGCCAAGCCGTGGACAGGGGGCTCGAGCAGTACTTC. Translated, it gives CASSQAVDRGLEQYF.

This clone occurred a few times. This chain connects TRBV6-8 to TRBJ1-5; 8 bases are shared with TRBD1. V shed 2 bases and J 7 bases; nucleotides not matched to a gene: 7. The CDR3 loop spans 15 amino acids. CDR1 and CDR2 from the germline V gene are MNHGY and SAAAGT. The CDR3 nucleotides read TGTGCCAGCAGTTACCCGGGACAGGCCAGGCAGCCCCAGCATTTT. Amino acids: CASSYPGQARQPQHF.

The genes are TRBV11-2 and TRBJ2-2; D possibly matches TRBD1 or TRBD2 (5 bases each). The CDR3 runs 15 residues. Trimming removed 5 bases from V and 0 bases from J, with 10 bases in between. Germline V gene data show CDR1 as SGHAT and CDR2 as FQNNGV. As DNA, the CDR3 is TGTGCCAGCAGCGACTGGGGGACGAACACCGGGGAGCTGTTTTTT. It encodes CASSDWGTNTGELFF.

The V gene is TRBV5-1, the J gene TRBJ1-2; 10 bases match TRBD1. Losses at the gene ends were 4 bases for V and 2 bases for J; bases not matched to a gene: 2. The germline gives CDR1 SGHRS, CDR2 YFSETQ. The CDR3 extends over 14 amino acids. The DNA of the CDR3 is TGCGCCAGCAGCGGGGGACAGGGGAACTATGGCTACACCTTC. It translates to CASSGGQGNYGYTF.

Details on this clone: This sample includes further DNA sequences coding for the same CDR3. The chain has TRBV7-2 and TRBJ2-5; D is ambiguous. In germline, CDR1 is SGHTA, CDR2 FQGNSA. Trimming took 5 bases from V and 4 from J, leaving 14 bases between them. The CDR3 runs to 14 residues. CDR3 residues: CASSLTRDSETQYF. The CDR3 nucleotides read TGTGCCAGCAGCCTCACCCGAGACTCAGAGACCCAGTACTTC. The full variable domain, with the rest looked up from reference TRBV7-2 and TRBJ2-5, is GAGVSQSPSNKVTEKGKDVELRCDPISGHTALYWYRQSLGQGLEFLIYFQGNSAPDKSGLPSDRFSAERTGGSVSTLTIQRTQQEDSAVYLCASSLTRDSETQYFGPGTRLLVL.

J is TRBJ1-4 and V is TRBV6-1; no clear D gene. Trimming left V 0 bases short and J 6 bases short, with 11 bases between. Per the germline V gene, CDR1 is MNHNS and CDR2 is SASEGT. This CDR3 comprises 15 residues. In DNA form, the CDR3 reads TGTGCCAGCAGTGAAGCTACGGAGGCGGATGAAAAACTGTTTTTT. This sequence encodes CASSEATEADEKLFF.

V is TRBV28 and J is TRBJ1-2; D gene ambiguous. V was trimmed by 4 bases and J by 5 bases, leaving 23 bases between them. Germline CDR1 MDHEN, CDR2 SYDVKM. The CDR3 is made up of 17 amino acids. CDR3 nucleotides: TGTGCCAGCAGTTCAACCGGGGATCCTCTCCCTTGGTATGGCTACACCTTC. This sequence encodes CASSSTGDPLPWYGYTF.

This clone was observed a single time. This chain connects TRBV2 to TRBJ2-2; D is undetermined. The CDR3 is made up of 15 amino acids. Germline lookup yields CDR1 SNHLY and CDR2 FYNNEI. The V gene lost 2 bases and the J gene lost 1 base, with 8 bases spanning the gap. The CDR3 loop is CASSERSVNTGELFF. The CDR3 nucleotides are TGTGCCAGCAGTGAAAGGTCTGTGAACACCGGGGAGCTGTTTTTT.

The chain links TRBV11-1 to TRBJ1-1; D might be TRBD1 (6 bases). CDR1 is SGHAT, CDR2 FQDESV, per germline (reference sequence). The germline V and J ends were trimmed by 5 bases and 5 bases, with 18 bases remaining between them. CDR3 length equals 15 residues. The CDR3 protein is CASSMHAGDWTEAFF. The CDR3 DNA reads TGTGCCAGCAGCATGCACGCAGGGGATTGGACTGAAGCTTTCTTT.

This chain links TRBV7-9 with TRBJ2-2; either TRBD1 or TRBD2 may fit D (5 bases each). Germline V gives CDR1 SEHNR, CDR2 FQNEAQ (reference sequence). Between the trimmed V and J ends, which lost 1 base and 2 bases, there was a span of 11 bases. The CDR3 runs to 16 residues. CDR3 in DNA: TGTGCCAGCAGCTTAGATTCGGGGCAAAACACCGGGGAGCTGTTTTTT. As protein: CASSLDSGQNTGELFF.